The clone carrying this T cell receptor (beta chain) has ten or more counts. Relative to the germline gene, one junction end is altered; a read error may explain this. The data stem from a study of read filtering for tumor transcriptome and immune sequencing. Molecular barcoded adaptors covering alpha/delta and beta/gamma chains were used on approximately 400 ng RNA. TCRdb reprocessed the reads with MiXCR, giving one entry per CDR3 protein. Of some 140,000 distinct CDR3 sequences in the sample, less than 15% were seen once. This CDR3 contains 13 residues. Germline V gene lookup returns CDR1 LGHDT and CDR2 YNNKEL (reference sequence).

The sequence derives from a donor aged 40 or over with multiple myeloma. The specimen was a population of CD138-negative cells sorted from bone marrow. The V call is TRBV3-1, the J call TRBJ2-7; a weak D match, TRBD1 (6 bases). This CDR3 is CASSQGRSYEQYF. DNA for the CDR3: TGCGCCAGCAGCCAGGGGCGCTCCTACGAGCAGTACTTC.